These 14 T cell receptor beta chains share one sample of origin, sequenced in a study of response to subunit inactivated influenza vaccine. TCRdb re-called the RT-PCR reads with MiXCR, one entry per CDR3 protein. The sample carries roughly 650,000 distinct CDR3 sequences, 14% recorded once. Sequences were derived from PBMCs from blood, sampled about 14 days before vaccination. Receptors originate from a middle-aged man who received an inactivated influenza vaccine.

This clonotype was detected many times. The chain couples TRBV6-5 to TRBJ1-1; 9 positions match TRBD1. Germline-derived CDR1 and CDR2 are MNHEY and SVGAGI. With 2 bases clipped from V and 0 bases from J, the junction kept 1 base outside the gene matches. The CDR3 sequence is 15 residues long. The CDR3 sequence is CASSYGTGMNTEAFF. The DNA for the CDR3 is TGTGCCAGCAGTTACGGGACAGGGATGAACACTGAAGCTTTCTTT.

The DNA of the CDR3 is TGCGCCAGCAGCCAAGATCCGACAGGGGCGAACACTGAAGCTTTCTTT. It specifies CASSQDPTGANTEAFF. V is TRBV4-3 and J is TRBJ1-1, with 8 bases matching TRBD1. Germline CDR1 reads LGHNA; CDR2 reads YSLEER. The V and J ends lost 0 bases and 1 base, in that order; junction bases with no gene match: 4. The CDR3 contains 16 residues.

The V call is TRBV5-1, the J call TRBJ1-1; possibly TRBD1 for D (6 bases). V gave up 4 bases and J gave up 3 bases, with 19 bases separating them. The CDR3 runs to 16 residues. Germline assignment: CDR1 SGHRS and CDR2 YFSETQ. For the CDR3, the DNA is TGCGCCAGCAGCCTAACATCAACAGGGAGCCACACTGAAGCTTTCTTT. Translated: CASSLTSTGSHTEAFF.

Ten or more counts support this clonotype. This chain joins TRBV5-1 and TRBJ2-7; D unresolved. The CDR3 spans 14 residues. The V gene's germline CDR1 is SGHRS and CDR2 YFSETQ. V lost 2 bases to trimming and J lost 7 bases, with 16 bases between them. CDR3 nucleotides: TGCGCCAGCAGCTTCGAGGACCCAACCAGGGAGCAGTACTTC. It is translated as CASSFEDPTREQYF.

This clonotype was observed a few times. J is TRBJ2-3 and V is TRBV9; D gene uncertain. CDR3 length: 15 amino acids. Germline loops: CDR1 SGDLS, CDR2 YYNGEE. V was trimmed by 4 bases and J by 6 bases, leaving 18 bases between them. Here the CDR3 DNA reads TGTGCCAGCAGCATCGGGCCGCGAAGTTCCGATACGCAGTATTTT. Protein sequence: CASSIGPRSSDTQYF.

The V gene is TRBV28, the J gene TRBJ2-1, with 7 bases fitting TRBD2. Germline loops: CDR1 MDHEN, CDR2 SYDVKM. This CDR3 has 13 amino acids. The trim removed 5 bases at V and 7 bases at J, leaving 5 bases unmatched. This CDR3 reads CASSGVGRNEQFF. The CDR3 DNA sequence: TGTGCCAGCAGTGGTGTCGGGAGGAATGAGCAGTTCTTC.

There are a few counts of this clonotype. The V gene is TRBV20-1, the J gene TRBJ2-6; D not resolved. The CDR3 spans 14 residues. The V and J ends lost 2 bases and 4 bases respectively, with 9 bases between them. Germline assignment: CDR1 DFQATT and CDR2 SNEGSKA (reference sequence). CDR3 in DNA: TGCAGTGCTAGACTAGGGTCCGGGGCCAACGTCCTGACTTTC. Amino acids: CSARLGSGANVLTF.

This CDR3 is CASSVSSEQFF. The CDR3 nucleotides are TGTGCCAGCAGCGTATCCAGTGAGCAGTTCTTC. The gene calls are TRBV9 and TRBJ2-1; D is unresolved. Germline CDR1 and CDR2: SGDLS and YYNGEE. V lost 1 base and J lost 9, with 5 bases in between. The length of the CDR3 is 11 residues.

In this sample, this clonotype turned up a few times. The CDR3: CASSLAGISNNEQFF. The CDR3 nucleotides are TGTGCCAGCAGCTTAGCAGGGATTTCAAACAATGAGCAGTTCTTC. The V call is TRBV7-2, the J call TRBJ2-1; unclear D gene. Germline CDR1 is SGHTA and CDR2 is FQGNSA. V was shortened by 0 bases and J by 5 bases, with 11 bases between the two germline ends. This CDR3 has 15 amino acids.

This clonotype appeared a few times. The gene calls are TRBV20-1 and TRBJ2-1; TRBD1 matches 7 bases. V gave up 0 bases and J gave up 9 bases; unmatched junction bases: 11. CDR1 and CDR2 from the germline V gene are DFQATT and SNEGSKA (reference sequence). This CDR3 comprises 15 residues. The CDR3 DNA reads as TGCAGTGCTAGAGATCTGAGGGACAGCAACAGTGAGCAGTTCTTC. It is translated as CSARDLRDSNSEQFF.

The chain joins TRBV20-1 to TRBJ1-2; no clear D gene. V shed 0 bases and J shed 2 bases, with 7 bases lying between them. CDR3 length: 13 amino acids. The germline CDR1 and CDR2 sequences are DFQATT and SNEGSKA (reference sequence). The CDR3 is CSARDTQNYGYTF. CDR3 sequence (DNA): TGCAGTGCTAGAGATACACAAAACTATGGCTACACCTTC.

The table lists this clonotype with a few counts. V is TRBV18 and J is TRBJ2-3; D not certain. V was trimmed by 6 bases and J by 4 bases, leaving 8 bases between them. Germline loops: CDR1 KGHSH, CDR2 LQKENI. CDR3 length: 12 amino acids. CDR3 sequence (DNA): TGTGCCAGCTCCCCGGTCGCAGATACGCAGTATTTT. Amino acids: CASSPVADTQYF. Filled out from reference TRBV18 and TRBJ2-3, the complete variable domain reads NAGVMQNPRHLVRRRGQEARLRCSPMKGHSHVYWYRQLPEEGLKFMVYLQKENIIDESGMPKERFSAEFPKEGPSILRIQQVVRGDSAAYFCASSPVADTQYFGPGTRLTVL.

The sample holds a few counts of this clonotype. CDR3: CASSLISGSGTDTQYF. The CDR3, as DNA: TGCGCCAGCAGCTTGATTAGCGGGAGTGGTACAGATACGCAGTATTTT. The rearrangement uses TRBV5-1 and TRBJ2-3; the match to TRBD2 covers 9 bases. This CDR3 has 16 amino acids. With 1 base clipped from V and 3 bases from J, the junction kept 6 bases outside the gene matches. CDR1 and CDR2 from the germline V gene are SGHRS and YFSETQ.

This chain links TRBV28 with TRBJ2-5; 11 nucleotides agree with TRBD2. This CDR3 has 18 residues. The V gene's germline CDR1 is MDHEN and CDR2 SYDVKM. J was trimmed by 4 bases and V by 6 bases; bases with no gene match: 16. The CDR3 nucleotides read TGTGCCAGCAGCCACGCACTAGCGGGGGTAGGGAAGCGAGAGACCCAGTACTTC. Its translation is CASSHALAGVGKRETQYF.